This TCR beta chain derives from a study of blood T cell repertoires in COVID-19. Study overall: From T cells, B-cell-depleted T cells, or PBMCs came the material, which was cDNA or gDNA.

Profiling relied on immunoSEQ multiplex PCR, and the TCRdb table lists in-frame clones only, not all of them. The sample holds around 700,000 clones, 85% to 90% seen once. There are 15 residues in the CDR3. Losses at the gene ends were 6 bases for V and 2 bases for J; bases not matched to a gene: 8. Looked up from germline, CDR1 is SGHTA and CDR2 is FQGNSA. The V and J genes are TRBV7-2 and TRBJ2-3; the match to TRBD1 covers 7 bases. This clonotype was sampled from a woman younger than 30 with acute or convalescent COVID-19. Source material: peripheral blood. The CDR3 coding sequence is TGTGCCAGCAGGCGTCCGGGACAGCCCACAGATACGCAGTATTTT. Its protein is CASRRPGQPTDTQYF.